This TCR beta chain was identified during a study of blood T cell repertoires in COVID-19. Turning to the study itself: Sites in the United States, Italy and Spain provided acute and convalescent COVID-19 samples. PBMCs, B-cell-depleted T cells, or T cells were the source of the cDNA or gDNA that made up the material.

V dropped 5 bases and J dropped 4 bases, with 15 bases sitting between them. Germline V gene sequence: CDR1 LNHNV, CDR2 YYDKDF (reference sequence). The CDR3 covers 15 residues. Per the study methods: Quantification of nucleated cells was approximated via reference gene primer amplification. Only in-frame clones appear in the TCRdb table, and some are missing; sequencing was by immunoSEQ multiplex PCR. Clonal size and the V and J genes are those of that table, whereas D and trimming came from the DNA. The sample lists 200,000 to 300,000 clones; about 87% were seen once. This receptor was obtained from a woman aged 40 to 50 who had recovered from COVID-19. This chain uses TRBV15 with TRBJ2-1, with D perhaps matching TRBD2 (6 bases). Sample: peripheral blood. CDR3: CATSGGSGVYNEQFF. In DNA, the CDR3 is TGTGCCACCAGCGGGGGTTCGGGGGTTTACAATGAGCAGTTCTTC.